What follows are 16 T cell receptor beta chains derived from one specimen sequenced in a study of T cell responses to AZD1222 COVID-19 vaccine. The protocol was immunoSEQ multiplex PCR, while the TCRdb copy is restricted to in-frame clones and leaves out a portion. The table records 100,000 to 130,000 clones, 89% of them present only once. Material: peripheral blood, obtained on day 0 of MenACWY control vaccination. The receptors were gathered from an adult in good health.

For the CDR3, the DNA is TGTGCCAGCAGCTTGGGTAGTGGACAGGGAAATTCACCCCTCCACTTT. Amino acids: CASSLGSGQGNSPLHF. The chain employs TRBV5-6 and TRBJ1-6; 8 bases agree with TRBD1. The J segment lost 7 bases and the V segment lost 0 bases, leaving 6 bases of the junction unmatched. CDR3 length equals 16 residues. CDR1 is SGHDT and CDR2 is YYEEEE in the germline V gene.

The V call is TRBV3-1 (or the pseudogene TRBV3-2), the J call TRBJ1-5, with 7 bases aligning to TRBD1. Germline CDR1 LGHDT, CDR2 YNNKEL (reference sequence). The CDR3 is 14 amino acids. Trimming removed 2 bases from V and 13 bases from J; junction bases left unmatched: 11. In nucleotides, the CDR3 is TGTGCCAGCAGCCAACCCAAAACGGGGGGACAGCAGCATTTT. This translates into CASSQPKTGGQQHF.

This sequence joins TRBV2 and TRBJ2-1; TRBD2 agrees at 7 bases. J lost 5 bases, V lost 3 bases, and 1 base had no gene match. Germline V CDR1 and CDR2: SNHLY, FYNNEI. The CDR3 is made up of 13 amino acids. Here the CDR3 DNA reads TGTGCCAGCAGTGATCGGGGGGACAATGAGCAGTTCTTC. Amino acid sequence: CASSDRGDNEQFF. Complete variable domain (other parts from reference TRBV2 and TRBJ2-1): EPEVTQTPSHQVTQMGQEVILRCVPISNHLYFYWYRQILGQKVEFLVSFYNNEISEKSEIFDDQFSVERPDGSNFTLKIRSTKLEDSAMYFCASSDRGDNEQFFGPGTRLTVL.

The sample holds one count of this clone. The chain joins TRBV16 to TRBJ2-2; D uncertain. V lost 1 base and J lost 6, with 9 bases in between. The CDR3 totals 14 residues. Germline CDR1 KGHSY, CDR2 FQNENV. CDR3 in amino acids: CASSQFLGSGELFF. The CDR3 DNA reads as TGTGCCAGCAGCCAATTCCTGGGGTCCGGGGAGCTGTTTTTT.

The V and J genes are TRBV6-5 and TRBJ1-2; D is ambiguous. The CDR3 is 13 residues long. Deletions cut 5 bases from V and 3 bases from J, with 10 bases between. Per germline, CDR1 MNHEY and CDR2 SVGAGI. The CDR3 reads CASSIRKDYGYTF. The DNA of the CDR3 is TGTGCCAGCAGTATCCGGAAGGACTATGGCTACACCTTC.

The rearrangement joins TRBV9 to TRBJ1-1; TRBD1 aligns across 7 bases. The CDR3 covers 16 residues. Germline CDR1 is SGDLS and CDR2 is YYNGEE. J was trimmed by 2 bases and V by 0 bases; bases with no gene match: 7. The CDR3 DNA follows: TGTGCCAGCAGCGTAGTTGGGACAGAGCTTAACACTGAAGCTTTCTTT. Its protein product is CASSVVGTELNTEAFF.

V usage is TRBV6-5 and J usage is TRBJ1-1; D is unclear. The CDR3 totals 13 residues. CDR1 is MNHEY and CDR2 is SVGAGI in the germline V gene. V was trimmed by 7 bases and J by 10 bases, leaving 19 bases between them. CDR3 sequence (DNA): TGTGCCAGCACGGTCGCCGCCCTAACGGCAGCTTTCTTT. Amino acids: CASTVAALTAAFF.

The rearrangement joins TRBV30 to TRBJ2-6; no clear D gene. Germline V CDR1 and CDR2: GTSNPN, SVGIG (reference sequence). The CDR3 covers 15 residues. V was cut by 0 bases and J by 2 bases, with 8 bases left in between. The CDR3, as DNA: TGTGCCTGGAGTGTACGGCTTCCTGGGGCCAACGTCCTGACTTTC. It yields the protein CAWSVRLPGANVLTF.

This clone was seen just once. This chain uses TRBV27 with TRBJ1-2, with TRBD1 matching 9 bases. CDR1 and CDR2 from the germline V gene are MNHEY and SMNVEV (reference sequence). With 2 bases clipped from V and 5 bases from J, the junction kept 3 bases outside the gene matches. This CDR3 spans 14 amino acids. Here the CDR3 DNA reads TGTGCCAGCAGTTTACAGGGACAGGGATATGGCTACACCTTC. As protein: CASSLQGQGYGYTF.

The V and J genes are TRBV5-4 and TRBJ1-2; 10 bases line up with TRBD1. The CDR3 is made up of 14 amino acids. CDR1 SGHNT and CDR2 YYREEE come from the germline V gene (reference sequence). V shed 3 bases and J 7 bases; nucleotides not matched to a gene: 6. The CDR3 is CASSSAGTGVGYTF. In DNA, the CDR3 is TGTGCCAGCAGCTCCGCCGGGACAGGGGTTGGCTACACCTTC.

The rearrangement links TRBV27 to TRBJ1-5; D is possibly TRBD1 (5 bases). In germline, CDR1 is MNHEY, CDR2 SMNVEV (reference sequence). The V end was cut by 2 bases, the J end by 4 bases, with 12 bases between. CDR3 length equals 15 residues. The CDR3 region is CASSLEGKHNQPQHF. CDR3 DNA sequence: TGTGCCAGCAGTTTAGAGGGGAAACATAATCAGCCCCAGCATTTT.

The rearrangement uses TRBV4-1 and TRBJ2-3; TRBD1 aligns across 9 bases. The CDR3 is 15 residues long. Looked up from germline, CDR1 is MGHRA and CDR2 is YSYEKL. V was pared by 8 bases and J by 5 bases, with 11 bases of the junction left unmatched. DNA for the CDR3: TGCGCCAGCGGCAGACAGGGGGGTACCGGAGATACGCAGTATTTT. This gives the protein CASGRQGGTGDTQYF.

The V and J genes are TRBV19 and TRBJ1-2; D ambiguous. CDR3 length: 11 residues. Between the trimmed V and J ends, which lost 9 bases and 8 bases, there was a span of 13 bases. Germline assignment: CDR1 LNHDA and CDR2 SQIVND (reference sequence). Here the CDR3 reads CASGSPGGYTF. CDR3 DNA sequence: TGTGCCAGCGGGTCCCCGGGGGGCTACACCTTC.

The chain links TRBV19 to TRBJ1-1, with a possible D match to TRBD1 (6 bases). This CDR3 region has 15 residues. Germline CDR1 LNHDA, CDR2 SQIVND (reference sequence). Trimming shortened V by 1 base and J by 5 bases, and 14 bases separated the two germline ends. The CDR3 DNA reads TGTGCCAGTAGTATAGTCTCAGGGGTCGGTACTGAAGCTTTCTTT. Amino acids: CASSIVSGVGTEAFF.

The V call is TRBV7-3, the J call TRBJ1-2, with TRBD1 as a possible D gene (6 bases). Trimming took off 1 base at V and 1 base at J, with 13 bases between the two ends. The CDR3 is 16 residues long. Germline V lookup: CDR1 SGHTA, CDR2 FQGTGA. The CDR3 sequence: CASSLSGGRGNYGYTF. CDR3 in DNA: TGTGCCAGCAGCTTAAGCGGGGGCAGGGGTAACTATGGCTACACCTTC.

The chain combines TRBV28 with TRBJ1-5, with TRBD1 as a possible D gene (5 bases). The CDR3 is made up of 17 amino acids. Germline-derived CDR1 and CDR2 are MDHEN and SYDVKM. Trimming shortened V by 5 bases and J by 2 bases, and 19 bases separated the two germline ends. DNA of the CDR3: TGTGCCAGCAGTCGCGGGCGGGGGGGATTTGGCAATCAGCCCCAGCATTTT. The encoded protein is CASSRGRGGFGNQPQHF.